These 28 T cell receptor beta chains share one sample of origin, sequenced in a study of identical twins. In TCRdb, the 5' RACE reads were re-called with MiXCR into one record per CDR3 protein. In the table there are some 500,000 distinct CDR3 sequences, approximately 22% of which are singletons. A further study also used this sample, focusing on T cells expressing NK-cell markers.

The sequencing input was CD4+ T cells sorted from blood. The source of these receptors is a woman aged 18-29 years in good health.

This chain joins TRBV12-3 or TRBV12-4 and TRBJ2-5; D is possibly TRBD1 (6 bases). The CDR3 extends over 13 amino acids. V dropped 7 bases and J dropped 1 base, with 10 bases sitting between them. The CDR3, as DNA: TGTGCCAGCAACAGGGACGGCCAAGAGACCCAGTACTTC. Its protein is CASNRDGQETQYF.

The V and J genes are TRBV7-2 and TRBJ2-2, with unresolved D. Deletions cut 2 bases from V and 6 bases from J, with 7 bases between. Germline V gene sequence: CDR1 SGHTA, CDR2 FQGNSA. The CDR3 runs 13 residues. This chain's CDR3 is CASSLKVSGELFF. In nucleotides, the CDR3 is TGTGCCAGCAGCTTAAAGGTGTCCGGGGAGCTGTTTTTT.

This clonotype was seen a few times. This chain joins TRBV27 and TRBJ2-1; D is possibly TRBD1 or TRBD2 (6 bases each). This CDR3 contains 14 residues. CDR1 is MNHEY, CDR2 SMNVEV, per germline (reference sequence). Trimming removed 5 bases from V and 8 bases from J, with 16 bases in between. CDR3 in DNA: TGTGCCAGCAGTCGGGGATTGGAGGGGGATGAGCAGTTCTTC. Encoded protein: CASSRGLEGDEQFF.

This clonotype turned up a few times. The rearrangement uses TRBV20-1 and TRBJ2-7, with TRBD2 matching 7 bases. V lost 1 base to trimming and J lost 0 bases; unmatched junction nucleotides: 9. Germline assignment: CDR1 DFQATT and CDR2 SNEGSKA (reference sequence). The CDR3 spans 16 residues. The CDR3 here is CSARVGGSYHSYEQYF. In DNA, the CDR3 is TGCAGTGCTAGAGTTGGCGGGAGCTACCACTCCTACGAGCAGTACTTC.

The rearrangement uses TRBV5-5 and TRBJ2-1, with D unresolved. This CDR3 region has 16 residues. Germline V gene lookup returns CDR1 SGHKS and CDR2 YYEKEE (reference sequence). V lost 0 bases and J 2 bases, leaving 12 bases between the germline ends. The CDR3 nucleotides are TGTGCCAGCAGCTTGGCTTCAGATCTAACCTACAATGAGCAGTTCTTC. It specifies CASSLASDLTYNEQFF.

The chain links TRBV29-1 to TRBJ1-2; no clear D gene. Looked up from germline, CDR1 is SQVTM and CDR2 is ANQGSEA. CDR3 length: 12 amino acids. Between the trimmed V and J ends, which lost 6 bases and 4 bases, there was a span of 12 bases. The CDR3 nucleotides read TGCAGCGTAGGAAGTACTGGCTATGGCTACACCTTC. Protein: CSVGSTGYGYTF.

This clonotype was observed a handful of times. V usage is TRBV5-5 and J usage is TRBJ2-3; 9 positions match TRBD1. The length of the CDR3 is 18 residues. Looked up from germline, CDR1 is SGHKS and CDR2 is YYEKEE (reference sequence). J lost 2 bases, V lost 4 bases, and 14 bases had no gene match. The CDR3 DNA sequence: TGTGCCAGCAGCATATTCCCCGGGGGACAGGGCTACACAGATACGCAGTATTTT. It yields the protein CASSIFPGGQGYTDTQYF.

The chain is built from TRBV5-1 and TRBJ2-3; TRBD2 matches 11 bases. Germline CDR1 SGHRS, CDR2 YFSETQ. The CDR3 runs 18 residues. Trimming took 4 bases from V and 0 from J; bases not matched to a gene: 10. The CDR3 loop reads CASSRTSGGDSSTDTQYF. CDR3 nucleotide sequence: TGCGCCAGCAGCCGAACTAGCGGGGGAGACTCTAGCACAGATACGCAGTATTTT.

A word on this clonotype: One end of the junction does not line up with germline, which may come from a read error. V gene TRBV11-3 combines with J gene TRBJ1-1, with 8 bases matching TRBD1. The CDR3 has 15 amino acids. Germline V gene lookup returns CDR1 SGHNT and CDR2 YENEEA. CDR3 sequence (DNA): TGTGCCAGCAGCTTTCGACAGGGGACGGGCACTGAAGCCTTCTTT. Residues: CASSFRQGTGTEAFF.

The CDR3 region is CSGKLQGAGDTQYF. Written as DNA, the CDR3 is TGCAGTGGAAAGCTGCAGGGGGCCGGAGATACGCAGTATTTT. The chain links TRBV20-1 to TRBJ2-3; 8 bases are a match to TRBD1. The CDR3 extends over 14 amino acids. J lost 5 bases, V lost 7 bases, and 11 bases had no gene match. CDR1 and CDR2 from the germline V gene are DFQATT and SNEGSKA (reference sequence).

The chain recombines TRBV6-5 with TRBJ2-2, with 7 bases lining up with TRBD2. Trimming at V came to 4 bases and at J to 7 bases, leaving 21 bases not matched to a gene. The CDR3 spans 19 residues. Per the germline V gene, CDR1 is MNHEY and CDR2 is SVGAGI. The DNA of the CDR3 is TGTGCCAGCAGTTGGCCCACCCCTAGGGACGGGAGGAAGCACGGGGAGCTGTTTTTT. Its protein is CASSWPTPRDGRKHGELFF.

This clonotype was picked up a small number of times. The CDR3 nucleotides read TGTGCCAGCAGTTACTCCCAACAGGGGCACGAGCAGTACTTC. It translates to CASSYSQQGHEQYF. The V gene is TRBV6-5, the J gene TRBJ2-7; TRBD1 matches 7 bases. The V gene's germline CDR1 is MNHEY and CDR2 SVGAGI. V lost 0 bases, J lost 5 bases, and 4 bases stayed unmatched. The CDR3 runs to 14 residues.

V and J are TRBV20-1 and TRBJ2-1, with D tentatively TRBD2 (7 bases). The germline CDR1 and CDR2 sequences are DFQATT and SNEGSKA (reference sequence). This CDR3 is built from 15 residues. V was pared by 0 bases and J by 9 bases, with 18 bases between. The DNA of the CDR3 is TGCAGTGCTAGAGATCCCCTGGGGGCGGGGGTTGAGCAGTTCTTC. Protein product: CSARDPLGAGVEQFF.

The chain joins TRBV11-2 to TRBJ1-1, with D maybe TRBD1 (5 bases). Germline V gene sequence: CDR1 SGHAT, CDR2 FQNNGV. The V gene lost 2 bases and the J gene lost 4 bases, with 11 bases spanning the gap. The CDR3 totals 14 residues. The CDR3 DNA is TGTGCCAGCAGCTTACAGGGAAGATCCACTGAAGCTTTCTTT. This gives the protein CASSLQGRSTEAFF.

V gene TRBV11-2 combines with J gene TRBJ2-2; 8 nucleotides agree with TRBD1. Trimming removed 5 bases from V and 6 bases from J; junction bases left unmatched: 8. Looked up from germline, CDR1 is SGHAT and CDR2 is FQNNGV. This CDR3 contains 15 residues. The CDR3: CASSPRTGIAGELFF. Written as DNA, the CDR3 is TGTGCCAGCAGCCCCCGGACAGGGATCGCCGGGGAGCTGTTTTTT.

This clonotype has just a few counts. This rearrangement joins TRBV6-6 to TRBJ1-1; D gene unclear. Trimming left V 6 bases short and J 6 bases short, with 8 bases between. CDR1 and CDR2 from the germline V gene are MNHNY and SVGAGI (reference sequence). The CDR3 spans 11 residues. The CDR3 region has the DNA TGTGCCAGCAGCCGAACGCCTGAAGCTTTCTTT. This gives the protein CASSRTPEAFF.

V usage is TRBV27 and J usage is TRBJ2-3; TRBD2 matches at 15 bases. The CDR3 extends over 15 amino acids. J gave up 5 bases and V 5 bases, and 2 bases lay outside the gene matches. Germline lookup yields CDR1 MNHEY and CDR2 SMNVEV (reference sequence). CDR3 in DNA: TGTGCCAGCAGTGGGACTAGCGGGAGGTTAGATACGCAGTATTTT. As protein: CASSGTSGRLDTQYF.

The chain links TRBV20-1 to TRBJ2-3; D unclear. The germline V and J ends were trimmed by 4 bases and 6 bases, with 14 bases remaining between them. The CDR3 totals 13 residues. The germline gives CDR1 DFQATT, CDR2 SNEGSKA (reference sequence). CDR3 in amino acids: CSATGDASDTQYF. As DNA, the CDR3 is TGCAGTGCTACGGGTGACGCTTCCGATACGCAGTATTTT.

The V gene is TRBV5-1, the J gene TRBJ2-3; the D gene is possibly TRBD2 (6 bases). The germline V and J ends were trimmed by 3 bases and 4 bases, with 18 bases remaining between them. In germline, CDR1 is SGHRS, CDR2 YFSETQ. This CDR3 is 16 amino acids long. In nucleotides, the CDR3 is TGCGCCAGCAGCTCGGGACGGGGGAAGGTAGCAGATACGCAGTATTTT. This sequence encodes CASSSGRGKVADTQYF.

This clonotype appeared a few times. As DNA, the CDR3 is TGCGCCAGCAGCCAGCTGACAGGGACGGATACGCAGTATTTT. Protein: CASSQLTGTDTQYF. J is TRBJ2-3 and V is TRBV4-3, with 7 bases identical to TRBD1. The V gene's germline CDR1 is LGHNA and CDR2 YSLEER. The CDR3 sequence is 14 residues long. After removal of 3 bases from V and 6 bases from J, the junction contained 6 bases not matched to a gene.

The genes are TRBV4-3 and TRBJ1-2; D remains unclear. This CDR3 has 14 amino acids. V dropped 3 bases and J dropped 8 bases, with 16 bases sitting between them. Germline V gene lookup returns CDR1 LGHNA and CDR2 YSLEER. The DNA of the CDR3 is TGCGCCAGCAGCCACGGAGGACGAATCGGGGGCTACACCTTC. Translating gives CASSHGGRIGGYTF.

The rearrangement links TRBV7-2 to TRBJ2-7, with D unclear. The length of the CDR3 is 14 residues. The germline V gene has CDR1 SGHTA and CDR2 FQGNSA. V shed 2 bases and J shed 1 base, with 9 bases lying between them. CDR3 nucleotides: TGTGCCAGCAGCTTATCCGTCCTATCCTACGAGCAGTACTTC. This gives the protein CASSLSVLSYEQYF.

The table lists this clonotype with many counts. The rearrangement uses TRBV12-3 or TRBV12-4 and TRBJ2-1; maybe TRBD2 (5 bases). CDR3 size: 15 residues. Trimming removed 6 bases at V and 1 base at J, with 13 bases between. CDR3 region: CASRTRTGSYNEQFF. For the CDR3, the DNA is TGTGCCAGCAGAACTCGGACGGGATCCTACAATGAGCAGTTCTTC.

The table lists this clonotype with many counts. The chain couples TRBV12-3 or TRBV12-4 to TRBJ1-4; no clear D gene. Deletions cut 3 bases from V and 8 bases from J, with 7 bases between. The CDR3 extends over 12 amino acids. The CDR3 coding sequence is TGTGCCAGCAGTTTCGGGGTCGAAAAACTGTTTTTT. Its protein is CASSFGVEKLFF.

This clonotype was observed a handful of times. The gene calls are TRBV5-1 and TRBJ1-2; D not resolved. V was trimmed by 0 bases and J by 8 bases, leaving 8 bases between them. Germline-derived CDR1 and CDR2 are SGHRS and YFSETQ. This CDR3 has 12 residues. The CDR3 reads CASSLGLDGYTF. In DNA form, the CDR3 reads TGCGCCAGCAGCTTGGGCCTCGACGGCTACACCTTC.

This clonotype was observed a few times. The rearrangement uses TRBV7-2 and TRBJ2-5; no reliable D call. CDR1 and CDR2 from the germline V gene are SGHTA and FQGNSA. This CDR3 has 15 amino acids. V was pared by 2 bases and J by 5 bases, with 15 bases between. CDR3 sequence: CASSLSSRGWETQYF. The CDR3 DNA sequence: TGTGCCAGCAGCTTAAGCTCCCGTGGTTGGGAGACCCAGTACTTC.

This clonotype was counted a few times. CDR3 coding DNA: TGTGCCAGCAGTAAGGACCCTACACGCCACGAGCAGTACTTC. Residues: CASSKDPTRHEQYF. The rearrangement links TRBV6-1 to TRBJ2-7; D unresolved. The ends were cut back, 5 bases at V and 5 bases at J, with 16 bases in the middle. CDR1 and CDR2 (germline): MNHNS, SASEGT. This CDR3 has 14 amino acids.

This chain uses TRBV6-5 with TRBJ1-1, with D possibly TRBD1 on 6 matching bases. V lost 0 bases, J lost 10 bases, and 21 bases lay in between. The germline gives CDR1 MNHEY, CDR2 SVGAGI. The CDR3 has 16 residues. CDR3 in amino acids: CASSYSLSGTIYSAFF. CDR3 DNA: TGTGCCAGCAGTTACTCCCTCTCCGGGACAATTTATTCAGCTTTCTTT.